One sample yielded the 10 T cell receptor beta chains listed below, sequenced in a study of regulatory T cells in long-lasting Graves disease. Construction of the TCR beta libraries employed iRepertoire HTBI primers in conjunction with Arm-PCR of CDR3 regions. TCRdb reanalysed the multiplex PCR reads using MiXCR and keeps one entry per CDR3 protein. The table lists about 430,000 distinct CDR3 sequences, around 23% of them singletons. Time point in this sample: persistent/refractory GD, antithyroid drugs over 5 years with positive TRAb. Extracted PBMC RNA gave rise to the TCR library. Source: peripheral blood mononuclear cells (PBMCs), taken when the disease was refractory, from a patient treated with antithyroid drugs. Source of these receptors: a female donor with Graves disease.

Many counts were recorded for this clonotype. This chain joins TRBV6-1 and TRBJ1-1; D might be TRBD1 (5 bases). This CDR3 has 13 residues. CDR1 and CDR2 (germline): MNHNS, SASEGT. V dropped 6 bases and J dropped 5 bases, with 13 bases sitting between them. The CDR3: CASSMTGGTEAFF. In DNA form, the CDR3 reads TGTGCCAGCAGCATGACGGGGGGGACTGAAGCTTTCTTT.

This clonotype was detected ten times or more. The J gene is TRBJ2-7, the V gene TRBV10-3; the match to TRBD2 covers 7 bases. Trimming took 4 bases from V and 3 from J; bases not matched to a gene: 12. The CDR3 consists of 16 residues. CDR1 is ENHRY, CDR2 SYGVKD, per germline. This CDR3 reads CAISGLAGLGVYEQYF. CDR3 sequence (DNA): TGTGCCATCAGTGGATTAGCGGGTCTAGGCGTCTACGAGCAGTACTTC.

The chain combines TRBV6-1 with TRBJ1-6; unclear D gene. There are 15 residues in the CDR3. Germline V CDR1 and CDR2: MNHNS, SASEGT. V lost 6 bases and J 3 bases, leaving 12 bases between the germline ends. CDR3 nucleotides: TGTGCCAGCAGGACATACAGTTTCTATAATTCACCCCTCCACTTT. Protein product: CASRTYSFYNSPLHF.

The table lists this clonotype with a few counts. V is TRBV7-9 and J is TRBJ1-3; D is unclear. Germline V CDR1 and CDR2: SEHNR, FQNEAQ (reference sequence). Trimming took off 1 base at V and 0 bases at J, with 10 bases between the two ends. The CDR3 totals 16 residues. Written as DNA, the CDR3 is TGTGCCAGCAGCTTAGATGCACGGACCTCTGGAAACACCATATATTTT. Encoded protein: CASSLDARTSGNTIYF.

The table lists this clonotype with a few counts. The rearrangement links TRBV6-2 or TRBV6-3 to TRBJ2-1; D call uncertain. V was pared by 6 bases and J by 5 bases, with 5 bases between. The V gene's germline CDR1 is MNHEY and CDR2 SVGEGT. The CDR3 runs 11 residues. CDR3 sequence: CASRRNNEQFF. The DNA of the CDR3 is TGTGCCAGCAGGCGTAACAATGAGCAGTTCTTC.

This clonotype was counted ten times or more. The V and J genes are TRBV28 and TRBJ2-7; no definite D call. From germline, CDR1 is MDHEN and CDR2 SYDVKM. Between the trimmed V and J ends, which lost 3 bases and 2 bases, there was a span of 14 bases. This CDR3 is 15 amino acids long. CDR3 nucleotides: TGTGCCAGCAGTTTGCCCTTCGTTGCCCCCTACGAGCAGTACTTC. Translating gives CASSLPFVAPYEQYF.

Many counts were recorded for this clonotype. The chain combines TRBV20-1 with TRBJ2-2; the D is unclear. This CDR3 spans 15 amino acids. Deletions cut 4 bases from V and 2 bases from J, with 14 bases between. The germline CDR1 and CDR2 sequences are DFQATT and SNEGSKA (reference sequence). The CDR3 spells CSATSPDGNTGELFF. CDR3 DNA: TGCAGTGCTACCTCGCCGGACGGTAACACCGGGGAGCTGTTTTTT.

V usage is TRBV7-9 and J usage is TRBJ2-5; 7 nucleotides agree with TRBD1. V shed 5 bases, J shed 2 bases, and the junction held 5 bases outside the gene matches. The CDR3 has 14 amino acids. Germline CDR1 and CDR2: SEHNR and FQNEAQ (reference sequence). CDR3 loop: CASSAQGVQETQYF. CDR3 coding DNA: TGTGCCAGCAGCGCCCAGGGGGTACAAGAGACCCAGTACTTC.

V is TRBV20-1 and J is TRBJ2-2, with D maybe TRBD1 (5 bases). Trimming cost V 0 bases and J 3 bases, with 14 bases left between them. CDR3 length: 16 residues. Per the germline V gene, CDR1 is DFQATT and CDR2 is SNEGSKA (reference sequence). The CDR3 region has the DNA TGCAGTGCTAGAGAAGTTGGCCAGGGTCACACCGGGGAGCTGTTTTTT. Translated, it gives CSAREVGQGHTGELFF.

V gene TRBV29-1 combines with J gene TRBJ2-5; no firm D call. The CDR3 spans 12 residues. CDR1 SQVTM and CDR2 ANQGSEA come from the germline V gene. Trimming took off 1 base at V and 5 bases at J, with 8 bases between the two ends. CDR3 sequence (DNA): TGCAGCGTTGAAGCGGCCGCGGAGACCCAGTACTTC. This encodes CSVEAAAETQYF.